The text below deals with one T cell receptor beta chain. The antigen is not known. The data were produced by immunoSEQ multiplex PCR, yet TCRdb's version contains in-frame clones alone and is incomplete. The profile shows some 130,000 clones, about 81% of them singletons. These data belong to a study of radiation and T cells in renal cell carcinoma. About the study: Nephrectomy followed 15 Gy stereotactic body radiation by 4 weeks. Points from the study as a whole: Top tumor clonotypes rose in blood 2 weeks post-radiation, then contracted.

The CDR3 is 14 residues long. Germline V lookup: CDR1 SGHTA, CDR2 FQGNSA. V was clipped by 1 base and J by 3 bases, with 9 bases between them. Sample time point: blood 2 weeks post-SBRT. Treatment of the sample: 15 Gy SBRT to primary tumor, nephrectomy 4 weeks later. Serial blood draws occurred at baseline and 2 and 4 weeks post-SBRT. The patient's renal cell carcinoma had clear cell pathology. The origin of this receptor is a woman aged 60 to 75 with renal cell carcinoma. The chain recombines TRBV7-2 with TRBJ1-1; D is unclear. The material was blood, obtained from a patient whose treatment included radiotherapy and nephrectomy. This CDR3 reads CASSLDSRHTEAFF. The CDR3 bases are TGTGCCAGCAGCTTAGATAGCCGACACACTGAAGCTTTCTTT.